The rows below give T cell receptor beta chains drawn from one sample of a study of early T cells in non-severe SARS-CoV-2 infection. TCRdb processed the 5' RACE reads anew with MiXCR; each CDR3 protein has one entry. The sample lists around 52,000 distinct CDR3 sequences; 6.2% were seen once. Sequenced input: whole blood. Receptors were obtained from an adult who was a healthcare worker with PCR-confirmed SARS-CoV-2 infection or an uninfected control (not recorded which). CDR3s include the opening cysteine and the closing phenylalanine or tryptophan. The D gene is left open where the match is weak. The size of a clone is reported for some rows only, either as once, few or many, or as a class for expanded clones.

clone_size,v_call,d_call,j_call,cdr3_aa,cdr3_nt
many,TRBV7-6,-,TRBJ2-3,CASSSRVDTQYF,TGTGCCAGCAGCTCCAGAGTGGATACGCAGTATTTT
many,TRBV7-8,TRBD2,TRBJ2-5,CASSFETSAFQETQYF,TGTGCCAGCAGCTTCGAGACTAGCGCATTCCAAGAGACCCAGTACTTC
many,TRBV12-3/TRBV12-4,TRBD1,TRBJ2-6,CASSQDRAGANVLTF,TGTGCCAGCAGTCAGGACAGGGCTGGGGCCAACGTCCTGACTTTC
many,TRBV6-5,TRBD2,TRBJ2-3,CASSYSGGGDTDTQYF,TGTGCCAGCAGTTACTCGGGCGGGGGGGACACAGATACGCAGTATTTT
-,TRBV5-8,TRBD2,TRBJ2-3,CASSLLAGISTDTQYF,TGTGCCAGCAGCTTGTTAGCGGGAATAAGCACAGATACGCAGTATTTT
many,TRBV5-1,-,TRBJ1-1,CASRNAVTGPTEAFF,TGCGCCAGCAGAAACGCCGTTACAGGGCCCACTGAAGCTTTCTTT
many,TRBV20-1,-,TRBJ2-6,CSASGTPGGANVLTF,TGCAGTGCTAGCGGAACCCCGGGGGGGGCCAACGTCCTGACTTTC
-,TRBV29-1,-,TRBJ2-5,CSVARDQETQYF,TGCAGCGTTGCCAGGGATCAAGAGACCCAGTACTTC
few,TRBV9,-,TRBJ2-3,CASSAALALLVDTQYF,TGTGCCAGCAGCGCGGCCCTAGCCTTATTGGTGGATACGCAGTATTTT
many,TRBV3-1,-,TRBJ1-1,CASSQGDSSAFF,TGTGCCAGCAGCCAAGGTGACTCGTCAGCTTTCTTT
-,TRBV12-3/TRBV12-4,-,TRBJ2-5,CASSLVGRQETQYF,TGTGCCAGCAGTTTAGTCGGGCGCCAAGAGACCCAGTACTTC
many,TRBV29-1,TRBD2,TRBJ2-3,CSATRTSGGPSYSTDTQYF,TGCAGCGCGACCCGGACTAGCGGGGGGCCCAGCTACAGCACAGATACGCAGTATTTT
few,TRBV27,TRBD2,TRBJ2-1,CASSFLAGYNEQFF,TGTGCCAGCAGTTTTCTAGCGGGGTACAATGAGCAGTTCTTC
few,TRBV29-1,-,TRBJ2-2,CSVEDRSTTGELFF,TGCAGCGTTGAAGATCGGTCAACCACCGGGGAGCTGTTTTTT
once,TRBV6-6,TRBD1,TRBJ2-4,CASIDRAKNIQYF,TGTGCCAGCATTGACAGGGCAAAAAACATTCAGTACTTC
many,TRBV29-1,TRBD1,TRBJ2-5,CSAQGQGGKTQYF,TGCAGCGCCCAGGGACAGGGGGGAAAGACCCAGTACTTC
-,TRBV7-9,TRBD1,TRBJ2-3,CASSHRGNTQYF,TGTGCCAGCAGCCACAGGGGAAATACGCAGTATTTT
many,TRBV12-3/TRBV12-4,-,TRBJ1-4,CATTRGGFNEKLFF,TGTGCCACCACCCGAGGCGGTTTTAATGAAAAACTGTTTTTT
-,TRBV18,-,TRBJ2-6,CASSPTSSGANVLTF,TGTGCCAGCTCGCCGACGAGCTCTGGGGCCAACGTCCTGACTTTC
many,TRBV5-6,-,TRBJ2-1,CASSLVWRQHDEQFF,TGTGCCAGCAGCTTGGTCTGGCGACAGCACGATGAGCAGTTCTTC
many,TRBV11-1,-,TRBJ1-2,CASSLYGTAGYGYTF,TGTGCCAGCAGCTTATACGGGACGGCGGGCTATGGCTACACCTTC
few,TRBV6-5,-,TRBJ1-2,CASSPYSLVRGGYTF,TGTGCCAGCAGTCCTTATTCACTCGTCCGGGGAGGCTACACCTTC
-,TRBV6-2/TRBV6-3,-,TRBJ2-5,CASSWYNVETQYF,TGTGCCAGCAGTTGGTATAACGTTGAGACCCAGTACTTC
many,TRBV7-9,TRBD2,TRBJ2-1,CASSFGLAGILGGEQFF,TGTGCCAGCAGCTTCGGACTAGCGGGGATCCTAGGGGGCGAGCAGTTCTTC
-,TRBV12-3/TRBV12-4,TRBD1,TRBJ2-7,CASSWGQVPNEQYF,TGTGCCAGCAGTTGGGGACAGGTCCCTAACGAGCAGTACTTC
-,TRBV7-9,TRBD1,TRBJ2-7,CASSFGTGGEQYF,TGTGCCAGCAGCTTTGGGACAGGGGGCGAGCAGTACTTC
few,TRBV29-1,-,TRBJ1-1,CSVVQQTEAFF,TGCAGCGTTGTCCAGCAGACTGAAGCTTTCTTT
many,TRBV7-6,-,TRBJ2-7,CASSFSGPLSYEQYF,TGTGCCAGCAGCTTCTCGGGCCCCTTATCCTACGAGCAGTACTTC
many,TRBV6-2/TRBV6-3,-,TRBJ2-1,CASGSSYNEQFF,TGTGCCAGCGGGTCCTCCTACAATGAGCAGTTCTTC
many,TRBV11-3,-,TRBJ2-3,CASSPRREGPVTDTQYF,TGTGCCAGCAGCCCGAGGCGTGAGGGTCCTGTAACAGATACGCAGTATTTT
few,TRBV6-2/TRBV6-3,-,TRBJ2-1,CASSPSHEQFF,TGTGCCAGCAGTCCGTCGCATGAGCAGTTCTTC
-,TRBV27,-,TRBJ2-4,CASSLIPDLAKNIQYF,TGTGCCAGCAGTTTAATTCCAGATCTAGCCAAAAACATTCAGTACTTC
many,TRBV28,-,TRBJ2-2,CASGQMRGELFF,TGTGCCAGCGGACAAATGCGGGGGGAGCTGTTTTTT
-,TRBV7-2,TRBD1,TRBJ1-5,CASSLKTGAVNQPQHF,TGTGCCAGCAGCTTAAAGACAGGGGCAGTCAATCAGCCCCAGCATTTT
many,TRBV20-1,-,TRBJ2-3,CSAREGGRGADTQYF,TGCAGTGCTAGAGAGGGGGGAAGGGGCGCAGATACGCAGTATTTT
many,TRBV2,-,TRBJ2-2,CASSEARPSTGELFF,TGTGCCAGCAGTGAAGCTAGACCATCCACCGGGGAGCTGTTTTTT
-,TRBV7-9,-,TRBJ2-3,CASTDGASTDTQYF,TGTGCCAGCACCGATGGAGCCTCCACAGATACGCAGTATTTT
many,TRBV20-1,TRBD1,TRBJ2-7,CSAREQGMGEQYF,TGCAGTGCTAGGGAACAGGGGATGGGGGAGCAGTACTTC
many,TRBV28,TRBD1,TRBJ2-7,CASSPHVGDRGYEQYF,TGTGCCAGCAGCCCTCACGTTGGGGACAGGGGCTACGAGCAGTACTTC
many,TRBV5-8,-,TRBJ2-3,CASSPGRRVTDTQYF,TGTGCCAGCAGCCCAGGAAGGCGAGTCACAGATACGCAGTATTTT
few,TRBV3-1,TRBD1,TRBJ1-1,CASSQDRALNTEAFF,TGTGCCAGCAGCCAGGACAGGGCTCTGAACACTGAAGCTTTCTTT
many,TRBV28,-,TRBJ1-3,CASSLDRSSGNTIYF,TGTGCCAGCAGTTTGGACAGATCCTCTGGAAACACCATATATTTT
many,TRBV20-1,-,TRBJ1-5,CSAGGKEYQPQHF,TGCAGTGCTGGGGGCAAGGAGTATCAGCCCCAGCATTTT
-,TRBV7-6,-,TRBJ1-3,CASSPTTASQSGNTIYF,TGTGCCAGCAGCCCGACCACAGCAAGCCAGTCTGGAAACACCATATATTTT
-,TRBV7-2,TRBD2,TRBJ2-7,CASSARGSGRGRYEQYF,TGTGCCAGCAGCGCCAGAGGGTCGGGGAGGGGCCGATACGAGCAGTACTTC
-,TRBV4-3,TRBD1,TRBJ1-2,CASSRDRVGIYGYTF,TGCGCCAGCAGCCGGGACAGGGTCGGGATATATGGCTACACCTTC
few,TRBV7-2,TRBD1,TRBJ1-6,CASSPGQGIRNSPLHF,TGTGCCAGCAGCCCTGGACAGGGCATTCGAAATTCACCCCTCCACTTT